This TCR beta chain was recovered during a study of CD8 T cells in Susac syndrome. About the research overall: Active disease was present in over five of the sequenced Susac syndrome patients, and remission in eight or nine. When their blood was taken, the Susac syndrome patients had either not yet had any therapy, were taking corticosteroids, or were taking intravenous immunoglobulin alone.

The RNA, 0.5 to 1 ug, was put through reverse transcription using random hexamers. The amplification used immunoSEQ multiplex PCR on TCR beta CDR3; it spanned 54 Vbeta and 13 Jbeta. TCRdb called the immunoSEQ multiplex PCR reads again in MiXCR, with one record for every CDR3 protein. The table has 77,000 or so distinct CDR3 sequences, 85% to 95% seen once. The V end lost 5 bases, the J end lost 3 bases, and 10 bases lay between the germline ends. Germline V gene data show CDR1 as MNHEY and CDR2 as SMNVEV (reference sequence). CDR3 size: 14 residues. The sequence was collected from a human donor with Susac syndrome. This chain uses TRBV27 with TRBJ2-2, with D perhaps matching TRBD2 (5 bases). Sample: CD4+ T cells from PBMCs. CDR3 in DNA: TGTGCCAGCAGTACCGGACTTCACACCGGGGAGCTGTTTTTT. Protein product: CASSTGLHTGELFF.